The clone carrying this TCR beta chain was detected once. This PCR relied on a set of 60 Vbeta primers and 13 Jbeta primers. In the source study's methods: In a later analysis, around 10 million of 75 million to 85 million unique beta chains occurred in at least two donors. Sequenced by immunoSEQ multiplex PCR; TCRdb stores in-frame clones only, minus some. That table supplies the V and J calls and clone size; D and trimming were determined from the DNA. The sample lists 62,000 or so clones, about 90% occurring once. This entry comes from a study of cytomegalovirus exposure and HLA in healthy donors. The CDR3 contains 15 residues. The germline V gene encodes CDR1 SGHVS and CDR2 FNYEAQ. The trim removed 5 bases at V and 8 bases at J, leaving 14 bases unmatched.

The gene calls are TRBV7-6 and TRBJ1-2; 7 positions agree with TRBD1. The source is a man aged 18 to 30 in good health and CMV-seronegative. Material for sequencing was PBMCs. CDR3 amino acids: CASSQRTGGTFGYTF. The CDR3 DNA reads TGTGCCAGCAGCCAGAGGACAGGCGGCACGTTCGGCTACACCTTC.